This section outlines one TCR beta chain sequence together with its context. As yet, its antigen is unknown. The data were obtained in a study of cytomegalovirus exposure and HLA in healthy donors. About the study: Prior work identified around 100 million unique TCR beta sequences in roughly 190 million T cells. A preliminary data release comprised around 85 million unique TCRs obtained from HLA-typed donors.

Trimming pared 7 bases from V and 0 bases from J, leaving 16 bases between. This CDR3 comprises 15 residues. Germline-derived CDR1 and CDR2 are SNHLY and FYNNEI. PCR involved 60 Vbeta and 13 Jbeta primers. Clones were sequenced by immunoSEQ multiplex PCR, and TCRdb holds only the in-frame ones, with some missing. This table has about 100,000 clones, roughly a tenth appearing once. The study's findings and limits: A later analysis found TCR association rates differed by HLA locus, highest for DRB1 and lowest for HLA-C. Among the sequence variants, a highly shared cluster was likely an artifact of sequencing.

The sample consisted of PBMCs. This chain connects TRBV2 to TRBJ2-7; D is undetermined. This clonotype was sampled from a man between 40 and 49 years old in good health and CMV-seropositive. The CDR3: CASIQSEGASYEQYF. The CDR3 coding sequence is TGTGCCAGCATTCAGAGCGAAGGAGCCTCCTACGAGCAGTACTTC.